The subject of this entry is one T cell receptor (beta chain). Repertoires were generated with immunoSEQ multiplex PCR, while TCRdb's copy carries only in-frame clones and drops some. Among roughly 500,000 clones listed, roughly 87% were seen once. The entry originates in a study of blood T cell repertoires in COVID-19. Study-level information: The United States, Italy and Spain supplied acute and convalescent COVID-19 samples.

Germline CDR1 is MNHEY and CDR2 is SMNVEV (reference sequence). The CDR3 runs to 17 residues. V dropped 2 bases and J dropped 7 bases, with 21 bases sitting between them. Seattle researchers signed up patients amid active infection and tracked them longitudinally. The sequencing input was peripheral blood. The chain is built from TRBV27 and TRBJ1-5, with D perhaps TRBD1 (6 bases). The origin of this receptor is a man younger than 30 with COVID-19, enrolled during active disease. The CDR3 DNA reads TGTGCCAGCAGTTTACGGCCGCCTACAGGGTCGGGGCAGCCCCAGCATTTT. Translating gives CASSLRPPTGSGQPQHF.